This T cell receptor (beta chain) appears in the sequencing data of a study of cytomegalovirus exposure and HLA in healthy donors. Study-level results: Cytomegalovirus association was listed for 170 or so TCR beta chains.

In regard to this clone: The antigen is unknown.

The repertoire was sequenced with immunoSEQ multiplex PCR; TCRdb's copy has only in-frame clones and lacks some. The sample includes around 200,000 clones, 88% of them seen just once. This sequence was found in a young woman in good health and CMV-seronegative. The sample consisted of PBMCs.

DNA for the CDR3: TGTGCCACCCCAAATCCCGGGGGACAGGGCCCTTTGTCCTACAATGAGCAGTTCTTC. Protein: CATPNPGGQGPLSYNEQFF. The chain is built from TRBV27 and TRBJ2-1, with 9 nucleotides matching TRBD1. The CDR3 runs 19 residues. The germline V gene encodes CDR1 MNHEY and CDR2 SMNVEV (reference sequence). The J segment lost 1 base and the V segment lost 10 bases, leaving 20 bases of the junction unmatched.